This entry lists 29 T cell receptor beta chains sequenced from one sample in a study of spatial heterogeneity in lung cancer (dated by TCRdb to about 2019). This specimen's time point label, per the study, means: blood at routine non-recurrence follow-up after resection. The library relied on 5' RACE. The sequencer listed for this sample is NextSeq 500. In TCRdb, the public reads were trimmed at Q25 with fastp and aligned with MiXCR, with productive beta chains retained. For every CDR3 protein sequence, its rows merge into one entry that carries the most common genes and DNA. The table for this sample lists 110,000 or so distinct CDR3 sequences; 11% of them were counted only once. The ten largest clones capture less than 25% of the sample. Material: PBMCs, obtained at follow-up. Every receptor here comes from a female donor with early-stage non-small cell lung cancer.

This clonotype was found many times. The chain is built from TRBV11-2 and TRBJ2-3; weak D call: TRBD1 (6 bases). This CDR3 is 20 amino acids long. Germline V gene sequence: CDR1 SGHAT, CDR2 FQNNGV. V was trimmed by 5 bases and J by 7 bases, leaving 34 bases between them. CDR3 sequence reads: CASSLIPLRGGGIPSNTQYF. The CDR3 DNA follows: TGTGCCAGCAGCCTCATCCCTCTGCGTGGGGGCGGCATTCCTTCGAATACGCAGTATTTT.

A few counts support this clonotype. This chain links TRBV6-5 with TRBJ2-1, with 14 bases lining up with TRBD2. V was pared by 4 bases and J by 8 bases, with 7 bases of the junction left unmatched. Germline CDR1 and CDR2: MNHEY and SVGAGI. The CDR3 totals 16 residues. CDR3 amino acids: CASSSQGTSGRDEQFF. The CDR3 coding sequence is TGTGCCAGCAGTTCCCAGGGGACTAGCGGGAGAGATGAGCAGTTCTTC.

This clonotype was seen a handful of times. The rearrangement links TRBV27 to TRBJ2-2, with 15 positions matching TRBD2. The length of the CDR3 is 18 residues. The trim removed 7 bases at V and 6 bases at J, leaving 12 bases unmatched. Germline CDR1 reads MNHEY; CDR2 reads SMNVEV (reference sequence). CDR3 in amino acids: CASISSGLAGGGSGELFF. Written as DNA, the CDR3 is TGTGCCAGCATTTCCTCGGGACTAGCGGGAGGAGGTTCCGGGGAGCTGTTTTTT.

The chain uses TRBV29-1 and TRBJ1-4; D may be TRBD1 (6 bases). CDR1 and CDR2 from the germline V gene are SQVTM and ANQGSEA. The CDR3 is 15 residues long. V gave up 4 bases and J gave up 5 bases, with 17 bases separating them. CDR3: CSVASNGGPNEKLFF. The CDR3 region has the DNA TGCAGCGTTGCCTCAAATGGGGGCCCGAATGAAAAACTGTTTTTT.

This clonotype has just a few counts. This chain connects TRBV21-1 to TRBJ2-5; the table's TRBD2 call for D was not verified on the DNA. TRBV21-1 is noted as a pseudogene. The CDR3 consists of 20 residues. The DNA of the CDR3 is TGTGCCAGCAGTTGCTTCGGGACAGAAAAGCGGGAGGGCCACCAAGAGACCCAGTACTTC. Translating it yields CASSCFGTEKREGHQETQYF.

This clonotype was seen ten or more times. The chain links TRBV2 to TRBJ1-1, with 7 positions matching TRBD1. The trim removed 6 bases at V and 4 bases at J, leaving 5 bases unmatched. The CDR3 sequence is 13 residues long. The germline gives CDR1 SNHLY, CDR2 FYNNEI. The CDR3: CASRSQGLTEAFF. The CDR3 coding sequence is TGTGCCAGCAGATCACAGGGGCTCACTGAAGCTTTCTTT.

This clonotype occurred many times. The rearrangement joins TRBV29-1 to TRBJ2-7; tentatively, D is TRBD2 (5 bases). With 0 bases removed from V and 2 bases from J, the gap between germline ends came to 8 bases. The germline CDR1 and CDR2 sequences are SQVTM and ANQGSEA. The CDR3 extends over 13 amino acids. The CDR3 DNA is TGCAGCGTTGAAGACGGGATACCCTACGAGCAGTACTTC. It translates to CSVEDGIPYEQYF.

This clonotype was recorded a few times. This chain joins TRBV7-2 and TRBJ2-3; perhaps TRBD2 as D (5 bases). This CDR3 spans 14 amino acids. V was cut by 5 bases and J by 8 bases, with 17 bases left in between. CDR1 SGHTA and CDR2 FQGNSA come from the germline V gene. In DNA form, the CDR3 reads TGTGCCAGCAGCCCCCAGACTGGAGGTGGTACGCAGTATTTT. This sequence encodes CASSPQTGGGTQYF.

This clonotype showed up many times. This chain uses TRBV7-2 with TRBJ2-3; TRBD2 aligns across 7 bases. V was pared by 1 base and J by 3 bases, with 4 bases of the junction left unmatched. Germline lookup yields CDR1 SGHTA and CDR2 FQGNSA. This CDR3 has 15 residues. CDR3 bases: TGTGCCAGCAGCTTAGTGGGCGGGAGTACAGATACGCAGTATTTT. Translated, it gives CASSLVGGSTDTQYF. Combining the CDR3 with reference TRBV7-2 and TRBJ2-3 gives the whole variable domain GAGVSQSPSNKVTEKGKDVELRCDPISGHTALYWYRQSLGQGLEFLIYFQGNSAPDKSGLPSDRFSAERTGGSVSTLTIQRTQQEDSAVYLCASSLVGGSTDTQYFGPGTRLTVL.

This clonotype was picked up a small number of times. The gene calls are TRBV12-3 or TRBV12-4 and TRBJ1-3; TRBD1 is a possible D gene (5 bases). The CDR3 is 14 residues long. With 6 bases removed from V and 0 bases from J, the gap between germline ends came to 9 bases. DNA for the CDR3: TGTGCCAGCAGAACAGGCAGCTCTGGAAACACCATATATTTT. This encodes CASRTGSSGNTIYF.

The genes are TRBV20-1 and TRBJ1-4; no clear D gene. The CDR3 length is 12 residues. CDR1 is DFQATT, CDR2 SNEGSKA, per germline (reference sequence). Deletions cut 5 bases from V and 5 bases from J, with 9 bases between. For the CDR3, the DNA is TGCAGTGCTTCGGGAAGGAATGAAAAACTGTTTTTT. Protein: CSASGRNEKLFF.

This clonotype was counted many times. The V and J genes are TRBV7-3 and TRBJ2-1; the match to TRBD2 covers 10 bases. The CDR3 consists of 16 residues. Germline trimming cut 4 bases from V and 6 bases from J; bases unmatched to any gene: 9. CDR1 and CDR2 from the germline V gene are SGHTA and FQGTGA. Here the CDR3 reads CASSSKAGGPSNEQFF. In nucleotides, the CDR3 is TGTGCCAGCAGCTCTAAAGCGGGAGGGCCCTCCAATGAGCAGTTCTTC.

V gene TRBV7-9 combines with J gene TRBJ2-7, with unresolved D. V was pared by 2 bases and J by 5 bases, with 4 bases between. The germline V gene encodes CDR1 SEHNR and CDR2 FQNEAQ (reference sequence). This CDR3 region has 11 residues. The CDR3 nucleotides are TGTGCCAGCAGCTTAATCGACGAGCAGTACTTC. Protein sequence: CASSLIDEQYF.

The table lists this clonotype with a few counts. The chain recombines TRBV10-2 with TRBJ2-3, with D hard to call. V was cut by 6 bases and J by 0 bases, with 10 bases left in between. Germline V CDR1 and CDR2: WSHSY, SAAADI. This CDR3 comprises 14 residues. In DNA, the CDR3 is TGCGCCAGCAGGGTATTAACTAGCACAGATACGCAGTATTTT. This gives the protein CASRVLTSTDTQYF.

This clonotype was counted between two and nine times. The CDR3 spells CSVEGLAGGPADEQFF. The CDR3 DNA reads TGCAGCGTTGAAGGACTAGCGGGAGGGCCGGCCGATGAGCAGTTCTTC. J is TRBJ2-1 and V is TRBV29-1, with 14 bases lining up with TRBD2. The CDR3 spans 16 residues. J gave up 8 bases and V 1 base, and 7 bases lay outside the gene matches. Germline V lookup: CDR1 SQVTM, CDR2 ANQGSEA.

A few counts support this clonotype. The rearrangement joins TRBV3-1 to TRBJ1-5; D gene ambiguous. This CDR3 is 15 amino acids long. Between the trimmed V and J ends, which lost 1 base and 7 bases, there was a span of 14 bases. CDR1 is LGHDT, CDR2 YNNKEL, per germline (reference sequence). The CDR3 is CASSQAPRKDQPQHF. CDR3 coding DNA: TGTGCCAGCAGCCAAGCCCCCCGGAAGGACCAGCCCCAGCATTTT.

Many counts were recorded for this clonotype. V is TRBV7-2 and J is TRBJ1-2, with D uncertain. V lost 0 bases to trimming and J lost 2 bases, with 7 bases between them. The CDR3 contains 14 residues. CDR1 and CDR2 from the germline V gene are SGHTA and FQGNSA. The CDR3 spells CASSLAGPNYGYTF. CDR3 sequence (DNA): TGTGCCAGCAGCTTAGCGGGCCCAAACTATGGCTACACCTTC.

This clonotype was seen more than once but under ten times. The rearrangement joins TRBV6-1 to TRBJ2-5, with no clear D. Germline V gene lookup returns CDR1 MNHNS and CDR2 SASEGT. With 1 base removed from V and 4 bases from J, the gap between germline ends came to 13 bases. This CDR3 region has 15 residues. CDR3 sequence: CASSEEFQRGETQYF. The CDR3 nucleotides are TGTGCCAGCAGTGAAGAGTTTCAGCGTGGAGAGACCCAGTACTTC.

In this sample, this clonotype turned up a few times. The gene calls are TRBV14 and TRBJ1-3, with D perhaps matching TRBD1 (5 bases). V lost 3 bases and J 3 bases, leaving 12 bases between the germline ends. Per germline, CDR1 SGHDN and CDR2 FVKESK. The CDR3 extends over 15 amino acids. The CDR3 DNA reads TGTGCCAGCAGCCACCTGGGGACGGGTGGAAACACCATATATTTT. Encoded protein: CASSHLGTGGNTIYF.

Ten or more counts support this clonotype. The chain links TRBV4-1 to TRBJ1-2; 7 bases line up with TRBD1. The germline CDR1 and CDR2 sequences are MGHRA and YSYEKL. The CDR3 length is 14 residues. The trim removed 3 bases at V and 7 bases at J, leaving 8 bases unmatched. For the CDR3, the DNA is TGCGCCAGCAGCCATGACAGGGCTCTGCGTGGCTACACCTTC. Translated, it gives CASSHDRALRGYTF.

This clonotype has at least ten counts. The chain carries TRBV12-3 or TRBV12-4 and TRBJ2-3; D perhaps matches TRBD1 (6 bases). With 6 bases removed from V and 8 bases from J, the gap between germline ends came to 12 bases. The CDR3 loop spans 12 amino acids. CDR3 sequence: CASSHRAGTQYF. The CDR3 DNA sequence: TGTGCCAGCAGCCACAGGGCAGGTACGCAGTATTTT.

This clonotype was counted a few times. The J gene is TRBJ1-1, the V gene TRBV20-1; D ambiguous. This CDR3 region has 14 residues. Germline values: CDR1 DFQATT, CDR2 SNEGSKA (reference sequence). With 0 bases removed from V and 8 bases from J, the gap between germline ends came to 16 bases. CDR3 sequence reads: CSAREGAGRSEAFF. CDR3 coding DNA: TGCAGTGCTAGAGAGGGAGCCGGGAGATCCGAAGCTTTCTTT.

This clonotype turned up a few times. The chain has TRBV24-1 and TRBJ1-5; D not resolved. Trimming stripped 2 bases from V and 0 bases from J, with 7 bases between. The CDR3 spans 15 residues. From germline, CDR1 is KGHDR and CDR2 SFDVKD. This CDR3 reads CATSDSPNSNQPQHF. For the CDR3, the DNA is TGTGCCACCAGTGATTCTCCGAATAGCAATCAGCCCCAGCATTTT.

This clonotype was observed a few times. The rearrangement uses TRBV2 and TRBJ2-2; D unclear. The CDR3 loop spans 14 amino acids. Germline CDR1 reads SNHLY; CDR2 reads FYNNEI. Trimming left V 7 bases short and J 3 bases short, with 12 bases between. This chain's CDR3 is CASNLLHYTGELFF. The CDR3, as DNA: TGTGCCAGCAACTTACTACATTACACCGGGGAGCTGTTTTTT.

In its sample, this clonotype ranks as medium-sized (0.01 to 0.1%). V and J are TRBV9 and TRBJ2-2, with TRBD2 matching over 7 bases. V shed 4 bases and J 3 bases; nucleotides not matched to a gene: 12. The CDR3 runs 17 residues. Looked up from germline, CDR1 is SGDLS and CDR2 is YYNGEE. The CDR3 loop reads CASSSKRRGRDTGELFF. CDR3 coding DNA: TGTGCCAGCAGCTCGAAGAGGCGCGGGAGAGACACCGGGGAGCTGTTTTTT. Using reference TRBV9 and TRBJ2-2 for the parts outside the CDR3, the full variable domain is DSGVTQTPKHLITATGQRVTLRCSPRSGDLSVYWYQQSLDQGLQFLIQYYNGEERAKGNILERFSAQQFPDLHSELNLSSLELGDSALYFCASSSKRRGRDTGELFFGEGSRLTVL.

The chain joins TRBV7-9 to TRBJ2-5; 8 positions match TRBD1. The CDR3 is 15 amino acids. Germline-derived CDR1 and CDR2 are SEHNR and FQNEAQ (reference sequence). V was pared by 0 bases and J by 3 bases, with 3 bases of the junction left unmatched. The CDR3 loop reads CASSLAPGGEETQYF. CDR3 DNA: TGTGCCAGCAGCTTAGCGCCAGGGGGCGAAGAGACCCAGTACTTC.

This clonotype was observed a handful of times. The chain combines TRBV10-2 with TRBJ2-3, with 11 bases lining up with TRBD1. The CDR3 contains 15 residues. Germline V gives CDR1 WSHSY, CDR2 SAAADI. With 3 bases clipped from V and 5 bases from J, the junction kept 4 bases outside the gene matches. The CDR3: CASSEPGQGEDTQYF. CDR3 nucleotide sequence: TGCGCCAGCAGTGAACCGGGACAGGGGGAAGATACGCAGTATTTT.

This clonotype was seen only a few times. CDR3 sequence (DNA): TGTGCCAGCAGTTCCATAAGGGGAGTAGGGAATAGCAATCAGCCCCAGCATTTT. This codes for CASSSIRGVGNSNQPQHF. The rearrangement uses TRBV6-5 and TRBJ1-5; D is possibly TRBD1 (5 bases). The V gene lost 4 bases and the J gene lost 0 bases, with 19 bases spanning the gap. From germline, CDR1 is MNHEY and CDR2 SVGAGI. This CDR3 is 18 amino acids long.

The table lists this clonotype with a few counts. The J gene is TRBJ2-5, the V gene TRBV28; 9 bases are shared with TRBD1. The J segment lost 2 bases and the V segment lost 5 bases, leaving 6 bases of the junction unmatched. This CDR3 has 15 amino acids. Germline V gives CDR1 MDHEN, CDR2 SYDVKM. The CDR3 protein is CASSTPGQGQETQYF. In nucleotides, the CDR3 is TGTGCCAGCAGTACCCCGGGACAGGGACAAGAGACCCAGTACTTC.